This record concerns one T cell receptor beta chain sequence. CSF cells were profiled by 10X single-cell V(D)J and 5' expression. TCRdb reanalyzed the 10x single-cell sequencing reads, giving one entry per CDR3 protein sequence and no DNA. The table gives approximately 1,300 distinct CDR3 sequences; the top ten clones make up about 8.6% of it. This sample stems from a study of CD8 T cells in cerebrospinal fluid in Alzheimer's disease. Germline lookup yields CDR1 DFQATT and CDR2 SNEGSKA (reference sequence). This CDR3 is built from 15 residues. Every participant was in good physical condition without acute infectious disease.

Specimen: cerebrospinal fluid. The chain combines TRBV20-1 with TRBJ2-7; there is no DNA to check the TCRdb D call of TRBD2. The TCR originated in a human donor in good health. The CDR3 spells CSARAPTSGTYEQYF.